The rows below give T cell receptor beta chains drawn from one sample of a study of T cells after yellow fever vaccination. One entry per CDR3 protein results from TCRdb running MiXCR on the 5' RACE reads. The sample gives 500,000 to 650,000 distinct CDR3 sequences, about 12% of which show up once; about 15% is in the top ten. The specimen comprised PBMCs, sampled on the day of the yellow fever booster vaccination. The source of these receptors is a man aged 25-45 years who received the YFV17D yellow fever vaccine. Each CDR3 is given with its conserved first and last residue. Each record gives: D gene, V gene, J gene, CDR3 length, clone size, CDR3 protein, CDR3 DNA. D genes are given only for firm matches. Size is stated for part of the rows, as once, few or many counts, or as a class when the clone is expanded.

D gene: -
V gene: TRBV29-1
J gene: TRBJ2-3
CDR3 length: 15
clone size: few
CDR3 protein: CSVELGPPSTDTQYF
CDR3 DNA: TGCAGCGTTGAATTAGGGCCTCCGAGCACAGATACGCAGTATTTT

D gene: -
V gene: TRBV19
J gene: TRBJ2-2
CDR3 length: 12
clone size: -
CDR3 protein: CASTFGTGELFF
CDR3 DNA: TGTGCCAGTACCTTCGGGACCGGGGAGCTGTTTTTT

D gene: -
V gene: TRBV10-3
J gene: TRBJ2-2
CDR3 length: 16
clone size: -
CDR3 protein: CAISESARQDPGELFF
CDR3 DNA: TGTGCCATCAGTGAGTCTGCAAGACAGGATCCCGGGGAGCTGTTTTTT

D gene: -
V gene: TRBV14
J gene: TRBJ2-1
CDR3 length: 14
clone size: many
CDR3 protein: CASSQGGFYNEQFF
CDR3 DNA: TGTGCCAGCAGCCAAGGCGGATTCTACAATGAGCAGTTCTTC

D gene: -
V gene: TRBV7-2
J gene: TRBJ2-7
CDR3 length: 13
clone size: few
CDR3 protein: CASSLLGWDEQYF
CDR3 DNA: TGTGCCAGCAGCCTTCTTGGCTGGGACGAGCAGTACTTC

D gene: -
V gene: TRBV7-3
J gene: TRBJ2-1
CDR3 length: 15
clone size: many
CDR3 protein: CASSLTYGSYNEQFF
CDR3 DNA: TGTGCCAGCAGCTTAACGTATGGCTCCTACAATGAGCAGTTCTTC

D gene: TRBD2
V gene: TRBV10-3
J gene: TRBJ2-7
CDR3 length: 17
clone size: -
CDR3 protein: CAIAGLAGGRTYYEQYF
CDR3 DNA: TGTGCCATCGCGGGACTAGCGGGAGGCCGTACCTACTACGAGCAGTACTTC

D gene: TRBD2
V gene: TRBV11-3
J gene: TRBJ2-3
CDR3 length: 16
clone size: few
CDR3 protein: CASSLAAGGPWDTQYF
CDR3 DNA: TGTGCCAGCAGCTTAGCAGCGGGAGGGCCGTGGGATACGCAGTATTTT

D gene: TRBD2
V gene: TRBV9
J gene: TRBJ2-3
CDR3 length: 20
clone size: many
CDR3 protein: CASSARGTPGLAGSTDTQYF
CDR3 DNA: TGTGCCAGCAGCGCGAGGGGGACACCAGGACTAGCGGGTAGCACAGATACGCAGTATTTT

D gene: -
V gene: TRBV23-1
J gene: TRBJ1-2
CDR3 length: 16
clone size: -
CDR3 protein: CASSCPGREMNYGYTF
CDR3 DNA: TGCGCCAGCAGTTGCCCGGGCCGTGAAATGAACTATGGCTACACCTTC

D gene: -
V gene: TRBV7-9
J gene: TRBJ1-6
CDR3 length: 14
clone size: few
CDR3 protein: CASSSLTVNSPLHF
CDR3 DNA: TGTGCCAGCAGCTCGCTGACGGTGAATTCACCCCTCCACTTT

D gene: -
V gene: TRBV12-3/TRBV12-4
J gene: TRBJ1-2
CDR3 length: 11
clone size: -
CDR3 protein: CASSLWSAHTF
CDR3 DNA: TGTGCCAGCAGTTTGTGGAGTGCGCACACCTTC

D gene: -
V gene: TRBV18
J gene: TRBJ1-1
CDR3 length: 14
clone size: few
CDR3 protein: CASSPRNMNTEAFF
CDR3 DNA: TGTGCCAGCTCACCCCGTAACATGAACACTGAAGCTTTCTTT

D gene: TRBD2
V gene: TRBV5-1
J gene: TRBJ2-1
CDR3 length: 16
clone size: few
CDR3 protein: CASSPPPGLAGREQFF
CDR3 DNA: TGCGCCAGCAGCCCCCCTCCGGGACTAGCGGGACGGGAGCAGTTCTTC

D gene: -
V gene: TRBV20-1
J gene: TRBJ2-2
CDR3 length: 13
clone size: -
CDR3 protein: CSARTTASGELFF
CDR3 DNA: TGCAGTGCTAGGACGACAGCCTCCGGGGAGCTGTTTTTT

D gene: -
V gene: TRBV14
J gene: TRBJ2-7
CDR3 length: 11
clone size: few
CDR3 protein: CASSQSSEQYF
CDR3 DNA: TGTGCCAGCAGCCAAAGCTCCGAGCAGTACTTC

D gene: TRBD2
V gene: TRBV20-1
J gene: TRBJ2-3
CDR3 length: 19
clone size: few
CDR3 protein: CSARGGGRGIVSSTDTQYF
CDR3 DNA: TGCAGTGCTAGAGGGGGGGGGAGAGGTATCGTGTCTAGCACAGATACGCAGTATTTT

D gene: TRBD1
V gene: TRBV14
J gene: TRBJ2-7
CDR3 length: 15
clone size: -
CDR3 protein: CASSLSGQGEYEQYF
CDR3 DNA: TGTGCCAGCAGCCTATCGGGACAGGGCGAATACGAGCAGTACTTC

D gene: -
V gene: TRBV10-1
J gene: TRBJ2-7
CDR3 length: 13
clone size: -
CDR3 protein: CASSRGSGTRVYF
CDR3 DNA: TGCGCCAGCTCGAGAGGATCCGGGACCCGGGTGTACTTC

D gene: -
V gene: TRBV7-3
J gene: TRBJ2-3
CDR3 length: 15
clone size: few
CDR3 protein: CASSLRAGIADTQYF
CDR3 DNA: TGTGCCAGCAGCTTACGGGCAGGGATTGCAGATACGCAGTATTTT

D gene: -
V gene: TRBV7-8
J gene: TRBJ1-1
CDR3 length: 15
clone size: few
CDR3 protein: CASSHKGTDNTEAFF
CDR3 DNA: TGTGCCAGCAGCCATAAAGGAACAGATAACACTGAAGCTTTCTTT

D gene: -
V gene: TRBV29-1
J gene: TRBJ2-2
CDR3 length: 12
clone size: few
CDR3 protein: CSVRVGTGELFF
CDR3 DNA: TGCAGCGTTAGGGTTGGAACCGGGGAGCTGTTTTTT

D gene: TRBD2
V gene: TRBV20-1
J gene: TRBJ2-7
CDR3 length: 15
clone size: few
CDR3 protein: CSARVPSGNSYEQYF
CDR3 DNA: TGCAGTGCTAGAGTACCTAGCGGCAACTCCTACGAGCAGTACTTC

D gene: -
V gene: TRBV7-2
J gene: TRBJ1-6
CDR3 length: 15
clone size: -
CDR3 protein: CASSLYGGGNSPLHF
CDR3 DNA: TGTGCCAGCAGCTTATACGGGGGCGGTAATTCACCCCTCCACTTT

D gene: -
V gene: TRBV5-1
J gene: TRBJ1-1
CDR3 length: 16
clone size: -
CDR3 protein: CASSPMARGMNTEAFF
CDR3 DNA: TGCGCCAGCAGCCCGATGGCGCGTGGCATGAACACTGAAGCTTTCTTT

D gene: TRBD1
V gene: TRBV28
J gene: TRBJ1-2
CDR3 length: 13
clone size: -
CDR3 protein: CASTQQGPDGYTF
CDR3 DNA: TGTGCCAGCACTCAACAGGGGCCGGATGGCTACACCTTC

D gene: -
V gene: TRBV4-1
J gene: TRBJ2-2
CDR3 length: 16
clone size: -
CDR3 protein: CASSPPLGSGAGELFF
CDR3 DNA: TGCGCCAGCAGCCCGCCCCTGGGGTCGGGGGCCGGGGAGCTGTTTTTT

D gene: -
V gene: TRBV24-1
J gene: TRBJ2-3
CDR3 length: 13
clone size: few
CDR3 protein: CATSDPTVDTQYF
CDR3 DNA: TGTGCCACCAGTGACCCGACAGTGGATACGCAGTATTTT

D gene: TRBD2
V gene: TRBV20-1
J gene: TRBJ2-3
CDR3 length: 15
clone size: few
CDR3 protein: CSARPSGRVVDTQYF
CDR3 DNA: TGCAGTGCTCGACCTAGCGGGAGAGTGGTAGATACGCAGTATTTT

D gene: -
V gene: TRBV30
J gene: TRBJ2-3
CDR3 length: 11
clone size: -
CDR3 protein: CAWSGLRTQYF
CDR3 DNA: TGTGCCTGGAGTGGGCTACGTACGCAGTATTTT

D gene: -
V gene: TRBV30
J gene: TRBJ1-2
CDR3 length: 13
clone size: -
CDR3 protein: CAWRGVANYGYTF
CDR3 DNA: TGTGCCTGGAGGGGGGTAGCTAACTATGGCTACACCTTC

D gene: TRBD2
V gene: TRBV4-2
J gene: TRBJ2-5
CDR3 length: 18
clone size: -
CDR3 protein: CASSQVKFPAGIQETQYF
CDR3 DNA: TGTGCCAGCAGCCAAGTGAAGTTCCCAGCGGGGATCCAAGAGACCCAGTACTTC

D gene: -
V gene: TRBV27
J gene: TRBJ1-2
CDR3 length: 15
clone size: many
CDR3 protein: CASSHRQGYSGGYTF
CDR3 DNA: TGTGCCAGCAGTCACCGCCAGGGGTATTCGGGAGGCTACACCTTC

D gene: -
V gene: TRBV12-3/TRBV12-4
J gene: TRBJ1-5
CDR3 length: 14
clone size: few
CDR3 protein: CASRPDGPNQPQHF
CDR3 DNA: TGTGCCAGCAGGCCGGACGGACCCAATCAGCCCCAGCATTTT

D gene: TRBD2
V gene: TRBV29-1
J gene: TRBJ2-1
CDR3 length: 15
clone size: few
CDR3 protein: CSVQTSGSSYNEQFF
CDR3 DNA: TGCAGCGTCCAGACTAGCGGGAGCTCCTACAATGAGCAGTTCTTC

D gene: TRBD1
V gene: TRBV7-8
J gene: TRBJ1-5
CDR3 length: 15
clone size: -
CDR3 protein: CASSFPGQGNQPQHF
CDR3 DNA: TGTGCCAGCAGCTTCCCGGGACAGGGTAATCAGCCCCAGCATTTT

D gene: TRBD1
V gene: TRBV6-2/TRBV6-3
J gene: TRBJ2-3
CDR3 length: 15
clone size: -
CDR3 protein: CASREGQVTTDTQYF
CDR3 DNA: TGTGCCAGCAGGGAGGGACAGGTTACCACAGATACGCAGTATTTT

D gene: TRBD1
V gene: TRBV20-1
J gene: TRBJ2-5
CDR3 length: 15
clone size: few
CDR3 protein: CSARAGTGMEETQYF
CDR3 DNA: TGCAGTGCTAGAGCCGGGACAGGGATGGAAGAGACCCAGTACTTC

D gene: -
V gene: TRBV11-2
J gene: TRBJ1-2
CDR3 length: 14
clone size: -
CDR3 protein: CASSVGLTLGGYTF
CDR3 DNA: TGTGCCAGCAGCGTGGGACTGACTCTCGGTGGCTACACCTTC